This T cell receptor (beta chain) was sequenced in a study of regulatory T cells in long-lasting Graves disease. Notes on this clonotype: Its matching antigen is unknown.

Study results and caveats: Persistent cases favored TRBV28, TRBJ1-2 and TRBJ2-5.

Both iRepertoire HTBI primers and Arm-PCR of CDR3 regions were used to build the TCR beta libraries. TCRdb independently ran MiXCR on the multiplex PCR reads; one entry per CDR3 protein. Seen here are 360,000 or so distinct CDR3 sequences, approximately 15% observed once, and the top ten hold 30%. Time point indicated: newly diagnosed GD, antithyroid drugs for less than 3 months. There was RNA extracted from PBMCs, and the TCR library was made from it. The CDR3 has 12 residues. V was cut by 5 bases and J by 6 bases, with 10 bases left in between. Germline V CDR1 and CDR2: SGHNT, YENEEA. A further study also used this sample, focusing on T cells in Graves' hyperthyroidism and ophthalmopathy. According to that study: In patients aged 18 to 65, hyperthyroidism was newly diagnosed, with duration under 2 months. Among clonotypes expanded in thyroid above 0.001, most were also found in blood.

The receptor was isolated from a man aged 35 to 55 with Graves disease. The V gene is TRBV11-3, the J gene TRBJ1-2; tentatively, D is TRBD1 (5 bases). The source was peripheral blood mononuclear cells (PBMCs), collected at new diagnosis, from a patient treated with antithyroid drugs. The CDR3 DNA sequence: TGTGCCAGCAGCCAGGGAGGAGATGGCTACACCTTC. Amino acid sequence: CASSQGGDGYTF. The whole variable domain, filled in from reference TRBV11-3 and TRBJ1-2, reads EAGVVQSPRYKIIEKKQPVAFWCNPISGHNTLYWYLQNLGQGPELLIRYENEEAVDDSQLPKDRFSAERLKGVDSTLKIQPAELGDSAVYLCASSQGGDGYTFGSGTRLTVV.